This TCR beta chain stems from a study of cytomegalovirus exposure and HLA in healthy donors. Primers for the PCR totalled 60 Vbeta and 13 Jbeta. The assay was immunoSEQ multiplex PCR, and TCRdb's table has in-frame clones only and misses some. The sample has 150,000 to 200,000 clones, approximately 86% seen once; the top ten hold 1.5% to 2%. Germline assignment: CDR1 SGDLS and CDR2 YYNGEE. V shed 0 bases, J shed 3 bases, and the junction held 3 bases outside the gene matches. The CDR3 loop spans 14 amino acids. The V and J genes are TRBV9 and TRBJ2-7; TRBD2 agrees at 7 bases. Sequencing input: PBMCs. The receptor's source is a woman in her late teens or twenties in good health and CMV-seronegative. The CDR3 sequence is CASSVGRENYEQYF. The CDR3 DNA reads as TGTGCCAGCAGCGTAGGGCGGGAGAACTACGAGCAGTACTTC.